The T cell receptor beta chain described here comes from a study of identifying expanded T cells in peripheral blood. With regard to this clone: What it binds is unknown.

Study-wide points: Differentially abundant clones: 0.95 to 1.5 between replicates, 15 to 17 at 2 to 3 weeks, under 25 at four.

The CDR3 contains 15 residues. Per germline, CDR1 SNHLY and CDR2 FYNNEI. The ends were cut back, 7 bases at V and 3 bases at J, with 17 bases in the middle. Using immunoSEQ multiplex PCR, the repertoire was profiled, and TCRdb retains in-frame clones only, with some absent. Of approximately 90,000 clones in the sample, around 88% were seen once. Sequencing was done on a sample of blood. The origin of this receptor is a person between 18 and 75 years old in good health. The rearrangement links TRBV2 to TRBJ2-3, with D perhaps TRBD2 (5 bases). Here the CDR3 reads CASNFVLALTDTQYF. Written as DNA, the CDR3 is TGTGCCAGCAATTTCGTCCTAGCTCTAACAGATACGCAGTATTTT.